A selection of T cell receptor beta chains follows, all from one sample in a study of blood T cell repertoires in COVID-19. Data came from immunoSEQ multiplex PCR; TCRdb stores just in-frame clones and leaves some out. The sample has fewer than 350,000 clones, 86% seen once. The sequencing input was PBMCs or T cells enriched from blood (not recorded which). The receptors were sampled from a middle-aged woman with acute COVID-19. The CDR3 runs from the conserved cysteine through the conserved F or W. D genes are given only for firm matches. The size entry is marked missing in some rows and otherwise reads once, few, many or a size class.

v_call	d_call	j_call	clone_size	cdr3_aa	cdr3_nt
TRBV3-1/TRBV3-2	TRBD1	TRBJ1-1	once	CASSQGQGKAFF	TGTGCCAGCAGCCAGGGACAGGGAAAAGCTTTCTTT
TRBV6-5	NA	TRBJ1-2	NA	CASSPIRGGDYGYTF	TGTGCCAGCAGTCCCATTCGGGGGGGGGACTATGGCTACACCTTC
TRBV11-2	NA	TRBJ1-1	NA	CASSFTGTLMNTEAFF	TGTGCCAGCAGCTTTACCGGGACACTGATGAACACTGAAGCTTTCTTT
TRBV21-1	NA	TRBJ1-2	NA	CASSKGHSNYGYTF	TGTGCCAGCAGCAAAGGGCACAGTAACTATGGCTACACCTTC
TRBV3-1/TRBV3-2	TRBD2	TRBJ2-1	NA	CASSQGGSLAGDEQFF	TGTGCCAGCAGCCAAGGGGGTTCACTAGCGGGGGATGAGCAGTTCTTC
TRBV2	NA	TRBJ1-5	NA	CASSEGLGAGPQHF	TGTGCCAGCAGTGAGGGTCTGGGGGCGGGTCCCCAGCATTTT
TRBV9	TRBD1	TRBJ1-1	NA	CASSVGGGKNTEAFF	TGTGCCAGCAGCGTAGGAGGGGGCAAGAACACTGAAGCTTTCTTT
TRBV9	NA	TRBJ2-3	once	CASSVEHFNTDTQYF	TGTGCCAGCAGCGTAGAGCACTTCAACACAGATACGCAGTATTTT
TRBV4-3	TRBD1	TRBJ2-3	NA	CASSRVTGVMTDTQYF	TGCGCCAGCAGCCGCGTGACAGGGGTTATGACAGATACGCAGTATTTT
TRBV5-1	NA	TRBJ2-3	NA	CASSGVATDTQYF	TGCGCCAGCAGCGGCGTAGCCACAGATACGCAGTATTTT
TRBV5-6	NA	TRBJ2-6	NA	CASSPLGGSGANVLTF	TGTGCCAGCAGCCCCCTGGGGGGATCCGGGGCCAACGTCCTGACTTTC
TRBV9	TRBD2	TRBJ2-1	NA	CASSVAGGSYNEQFF	TGTGCCAGCAGCGTAGCGGGAGGTTCCTACAATGAGCAGTTCTTC
TRBV6-5	NA	TRBJ2-3	NA	CASSYSFGQNTDTQYF	TGTGCCAGCAGTTACTCGTTTGGACAGAACACAGATACGCAGTATTTT
TRBV11-2	NA	TRBJ2-5	NA	CASSSGAGPALETQYF	TGTGCCAGCAGCTCAGGGGCAGGGCCTGCCTTAGAGACCCAGTACTTC
TRBV9	TRBD1	TRBJ1-6	NA	CASSGDSSPLHF	TGTGCCAGCAGCGGGGACAGTTCACCCCTCCACTTT
TRBV11-2	TRBD2	TRBJ2-3	NA	CASSYRTSGGKGTDTQYF	TGTGCCAGCAGCTACCGGACTAGCGGGGGGAAAGGCACAGATACGCAGTATTTT
TRBV19	NA	TRBJ1-5	NA	CATRRSQGPIMPQHF	TGTGCCACCCGAAGGTCACAGGGACCGATAATGCCCCAGCATTTT
TRBV28	NA	TRBJ1-1	NA	CASSPQRTLTAFF	TGTGCCAGCAGTCCCCAGCGAACACTGACAGCTTTCTTT
TRBV7-2	NA	TRBJ2-2	many	CASSLGGAEAGELFF	TGTGCCAGCAGCTTAGGGGGAGCGGAGGCCGGGGAGCTGTTTTTT
TRBV27	NA	TRBJ2-1	NA	CASSRRGGNNEQFF	TGTGCCAGCAGCCGGAGGGGCGGTAACAATGAGCAGTTCTTC
TRBV5-1	TRBD2	TRBJ2-1	once	CASSWQLAGPYNEQFF	TGCGCCAGCAGCTGGCAACTAGCGGGTCCCTACAATGAGCAGTTCTTC
TRBV4-3	NA	TRBJ1-5	few	CASSQETGTSNQPQHF	TGCGCCAGCAGCCAAGAAACAGGGACGAGCAATCAGCCCCAGCATTTT
TRBV11-3	TRBD1	TRBJ2-2	NA	CASSRGTAANTGELFF	TGTGCCAGCAGCCGTGGGACAGCGGCGAACACCGGGGAGCTGTTTTTT
TRBV28	NA	TRBJ2-1	NA	CASSLSGLVLSNEQFF	TGTGCCAGCAGTTTGTCAGGGTTAGTTTTAAGCAATGAGCAGTTCTTC
TRBV27	TRBD1	TRBJ1-5	NA	CASSFATGVNQPQHF	TGTGCCAGCAGTTTTGCGACAGGGGTCAATCAGCCCCAGCATTTT